This entry features one T cell receptor (beta chain) sequence. What antigen it recognizes has not been identified. No quality values exist for individual bases; no much larger clone is one base distant. Trimming at the junction amounts to 1 base on V and 0 bases on J, and the germline ends lie 9 bases apart. Inclusive of the bounding cysteine and phenylalanine, the CDR3 is 15 residues long. Only the CDR3 portion is preserved as DNA: 45 bases, with reading frame beginning at the first base. CDR1 and CDR2 are read off the germline V gene (reference sequence) as SEHNR and FQNEAQ. This sample was taken from a study of T cell responses to AZD1222 COVID-19 vaccine (TCRdb year 2021). In the study overall: Because spike-specific TCR depth and breadth did not differ between the two schedules, AZD1222 recipients who got a second dose at roughly 4 weeks were pooled with those who got a second dose at roughly 12 weeks. Enrollment into the trials was organized by age into subgroups of 18-55, 56-69 and 70-plus years, and those subgroups contained roughly 150, 30 and 60 TCR-sequenced participants, respectively. A total of approximately 240 trial participants underwent TCR sequencing, of whom some 210 received two doses of AZD1222 and about 25 received two doses of the MenACWY control vaccine. The research as a whole found: Vaccine-associated CD4 TCRs spanned the whole spike protein, with dominant responses in regions 160-218 and 743-854. After two AZD1222 doses, both the breadth and the depth of spike-specific TCRs were significantly higher than at day 0 and than in MenACWY recipients. Because no day 14 peak-response samples were available, repertoires were characterized only after the peak T cell response. Most participants were white British and females outnumbered males, and the authors suggested that clonal diversity may have been underestimated. Nearly half of unique spike-specific TCRs reportedly recognized epitopes outside regions mutated in the B.1.351 and B.1.1.7 variants. In the small 56-69-year group, the increase in depth fell short of significance, most likely because of low power. Conclusions about previously exposed vaccinees were limited because only a handful of AZD1222 recipients were SARS-CoV-2 seropositive at baseline.

The CDR3 regions of human TCRbeta chains were analyzed by immunosequencing. From the authors' description of their analysis: TCRs in the repertoires were matched against a reference library of SARS-CoV-2-specific TCRs that had been generated with the MIRA antigen-specificity platform. Breadth was defined as the fraction of unique TCRs that were SARS-CoV-2-associated, and depth was defined as the fraction of total T cells that were SARS-CoV-2-associated. Each spike-specific TCR was assigned to its reactive spike region and to a CD4 or CD8 class using the MIRA data. Log10-transformed breadth and depth values were compared by one-way ANOVA with Sidak's multiple comparisons tests. The table was pulled from immuneACCESS by TCRdb, which kept in-frame rearrangements only. Such tables lose some clones; where checked, under half of the loss comes from unresolved V genes, and the rest has no known cause. The V and J calls and clone size come from that table; D and trimming were worked out from the DNA. This sample is represented by over 100,000 clones; about 86% of them were singletons. Together, the top ten hold 12% of the sample.

The time point label of this sample denotes: baseline before first vaccination. Vaccinee samples came from UK trials COV001 and COV002, including a single-blind randomized controlled phase 2/3 trial of AZD1222 (ChAdOx1 nCoV-19) in healthy adults. For TCRbeta chain sequencing, PBMC samples were collected from trial participants at day 0 and at day 28 after the second dose. The sequence derives from an adult in good health. The specimen was peripheral blood, collected on day 0 of AZD1222 vaccination. Here the chain combines TRBV7-9 and TRBJ1-1, with no confidently assigned D gene. Here is the DNA: TGTGCCAGCAGCTTAGGGGCTAGGATGAACACTGAAGCTTTCTTT. This encodes CASSLGARMNTEAFF.